One and the same sample provided the 2 T cell receptor beta chains below, sequenced in a study of blood T cell repertoires in COVID-19. Generated by immunoSEQ multiplex PCR, the TCRdb table keeps only in-frame clones and is missing some. The table has some 180,000 clones, approximately 86% seen once. Sample: peripheral blood. These receptors all stem from a woman older than 75 with COVID-19, enrolled during active disease.

This clone was seen a single time. V gene TRBV11-2 combines with J gene TRBJ2-1, with TRBD2 matching over 14 bases. V was clipped by 4 bases and J by 7 bases; unmatched bases: 3. From germline, CDR1 is SGHAT and CDR2 FQNNGV. CDR3 length: 15 residues. CDR3 in amino acids: CASSSRLAGGNEQFF. In DNA, the CDR3 is TGTGCCAGCAGCTCTAGACTAGCGGGAGGGAATGAGCAGTTCTTC.

The V gene is TRBV19, the J gene TRBJ1-2; the D gene is possibly TRBD1 (5 bases). The V gene lost 4 bases and the J gene lost 2 bases, with 11 bases spanning the gap. There are 14 residues in the CDR3. Germline-derived CDR1 and CDR2 are LNHDA and SQIVND (reference sequence). In nucleotides, the CDR3 is TGTGCCAGTAGTACACAGGTGACGAACTATGGCTACACCTTC. It encodes CASSTQVTNYGYTF.